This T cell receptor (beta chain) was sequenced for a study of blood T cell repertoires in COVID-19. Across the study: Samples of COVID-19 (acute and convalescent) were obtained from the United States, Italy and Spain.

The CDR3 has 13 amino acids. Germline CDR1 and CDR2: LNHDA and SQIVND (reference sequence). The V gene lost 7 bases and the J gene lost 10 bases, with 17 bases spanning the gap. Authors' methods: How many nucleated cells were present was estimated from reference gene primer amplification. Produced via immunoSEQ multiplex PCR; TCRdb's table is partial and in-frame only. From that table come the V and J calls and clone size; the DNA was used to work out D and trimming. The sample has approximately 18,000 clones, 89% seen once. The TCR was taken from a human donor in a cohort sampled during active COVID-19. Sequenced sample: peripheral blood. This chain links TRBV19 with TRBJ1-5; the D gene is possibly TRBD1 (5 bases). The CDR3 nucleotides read TGTGCCAGTAAAGTTTCAGGGCGGTTACCCCAGCATTTT. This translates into CASKVSGRLPQHF.